The clone carrying this T cell receptor (beta chain) rates as medium-sized. The authors' processing: Amplification of reference gene primers provided the estimated nucleated cell counts. Method: immunoSEQ multiplex PCR; TCRdb's copy keeps in-frame clones and lacks some. For V, J and clone size, that table is used; D and trimming come from the DNA. This sample has 70,000 or so clones, with more than 75% found just once. This record comes from a study of blood T cell repertoires in COVID-19. Study-wide context: T cells, B-cell-depleted T cells, or PBMCs provided the cDNA or gDNA that served as material.

Germline assignment: CDR1 GTSNPN and CDR2 SVGIG (reference sequence). Trimming cost V 1 base and J 5 bases; bases outside gene matches: 7. This CDR3 is built from 14 residues. This receptor was identified in a human donor in a cohort sampled during active COVID-19. This chain links TRBV30 with TRBJ2-7, with TRBD1 matching 8 bases. Sequenced sample: peripheral blood. The CDR3 is CAWSAQDRDHEQYF. The CDR3 DNA reads TGTGCCTGGAGTGCCCAGGACAGGGACCACGAGCAGTACTTC.